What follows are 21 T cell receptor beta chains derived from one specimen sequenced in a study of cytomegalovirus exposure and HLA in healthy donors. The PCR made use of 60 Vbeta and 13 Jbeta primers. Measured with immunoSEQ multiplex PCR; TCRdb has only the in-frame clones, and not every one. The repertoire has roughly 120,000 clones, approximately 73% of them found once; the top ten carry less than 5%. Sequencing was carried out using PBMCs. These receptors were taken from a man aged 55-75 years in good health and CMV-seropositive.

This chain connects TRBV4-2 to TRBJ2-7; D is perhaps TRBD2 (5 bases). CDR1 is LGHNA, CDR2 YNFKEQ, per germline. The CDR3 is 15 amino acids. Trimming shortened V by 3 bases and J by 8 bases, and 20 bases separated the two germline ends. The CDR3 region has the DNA TGTGCCAGCAGCCACCGAGGGCTCTCCCCCTCGAAGCAGTACTTC. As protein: CASSHRGLSPSKQYF.

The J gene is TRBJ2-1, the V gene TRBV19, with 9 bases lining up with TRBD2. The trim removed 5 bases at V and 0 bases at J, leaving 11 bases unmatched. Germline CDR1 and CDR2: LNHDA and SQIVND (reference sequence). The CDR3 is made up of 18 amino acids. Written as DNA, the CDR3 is TGTGCCAGTAGTGGTCCCGGAGCGGGGGGAAGCTCCTACAATGAGCAGTTCTTC. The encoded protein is CASSGPGAGGSSYNEQFF.

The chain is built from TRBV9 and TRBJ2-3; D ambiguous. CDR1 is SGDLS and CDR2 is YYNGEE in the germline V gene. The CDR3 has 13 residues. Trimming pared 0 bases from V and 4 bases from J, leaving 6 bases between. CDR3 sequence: CASSVGSPDTQYF. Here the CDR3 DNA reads TGTGCCAGCAGCGTAGGTAGCCCAGATACGCAGTATTTT.

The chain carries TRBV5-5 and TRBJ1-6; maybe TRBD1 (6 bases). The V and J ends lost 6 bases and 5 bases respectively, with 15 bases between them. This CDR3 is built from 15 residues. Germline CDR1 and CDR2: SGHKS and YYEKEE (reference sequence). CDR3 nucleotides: TGTGCCAGCATACCGGGGGGACACAATAATTCACCCCTCCACTTT. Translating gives CASIPGGHNNSPLHF.

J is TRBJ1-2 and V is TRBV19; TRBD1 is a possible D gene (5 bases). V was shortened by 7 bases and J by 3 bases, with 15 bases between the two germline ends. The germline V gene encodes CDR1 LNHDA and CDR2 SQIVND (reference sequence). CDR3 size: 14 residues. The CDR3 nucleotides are TGTGCCAGTAACGGGGGGGGTAGCGACTATGGCTACACCTTC. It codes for CASNGGGSDYGYTF. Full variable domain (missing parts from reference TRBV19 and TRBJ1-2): DGGITQSPKYLFRKEGQNVTLSCEQNLNHDAMYWYRQDPGQGLRLIYYSQIVNDFQKGDIAEGYSVSREKKESFPLTVTSAQKNPTAFYLCASNGGGSDYGYTFGSGTRLTVV.

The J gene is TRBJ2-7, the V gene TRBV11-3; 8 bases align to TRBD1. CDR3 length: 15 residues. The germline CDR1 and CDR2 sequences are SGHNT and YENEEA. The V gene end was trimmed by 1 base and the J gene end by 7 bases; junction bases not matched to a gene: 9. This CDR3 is CASSLGRQGSQEQYF. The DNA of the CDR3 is TGTGCCAGCAGCTTAGGCCGACAGGGGTCGCAAGAGCAGTACTTC.

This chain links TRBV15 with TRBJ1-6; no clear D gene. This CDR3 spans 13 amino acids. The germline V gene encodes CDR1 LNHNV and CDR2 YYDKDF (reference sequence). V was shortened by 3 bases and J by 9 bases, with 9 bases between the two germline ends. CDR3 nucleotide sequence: TGTGCCACCAGCAGTACGAATAGTTCACCCCTCCACTTT. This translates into CATSSTNSSPLHF.

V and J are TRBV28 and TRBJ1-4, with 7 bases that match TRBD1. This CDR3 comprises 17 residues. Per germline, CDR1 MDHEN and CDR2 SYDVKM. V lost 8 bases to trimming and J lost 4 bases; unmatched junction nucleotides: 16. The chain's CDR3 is CASGLLSLGQINEKLFF. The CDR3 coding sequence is TGTGCCAGCGGATTACTTTCCCTGGGACAGATTAATGAAAAACTGTTTTTT. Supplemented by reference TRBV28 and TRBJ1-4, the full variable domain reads DVKVTQSSRYLVKRTGEKVFLECVQDMDHENMFWYRQDPGLGLRLIYFSYDVKMKEKGDIPEGYSVSREKKERFSLILESASTNQTSMYLCASGLLSLGQINEKLFFGSGTQLSVL.

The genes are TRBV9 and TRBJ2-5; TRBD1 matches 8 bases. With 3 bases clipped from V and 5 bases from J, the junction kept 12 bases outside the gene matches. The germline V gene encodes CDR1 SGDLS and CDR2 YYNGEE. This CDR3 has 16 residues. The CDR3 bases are TGTGCCAGCAGCGCGCTTAGGACAGGGCCGGGGGAGACCCAGTACTTC. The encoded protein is CASSALRTGPGETQYF.

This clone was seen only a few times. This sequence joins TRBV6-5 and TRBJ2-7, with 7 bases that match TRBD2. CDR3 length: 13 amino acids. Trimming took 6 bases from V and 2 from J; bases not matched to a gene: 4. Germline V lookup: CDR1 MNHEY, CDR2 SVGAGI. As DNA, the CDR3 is TGTGCCAGCAGAGGCGGGACTACCTACGAGCAGTACTTC. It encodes CASRGGTTYEQYF.

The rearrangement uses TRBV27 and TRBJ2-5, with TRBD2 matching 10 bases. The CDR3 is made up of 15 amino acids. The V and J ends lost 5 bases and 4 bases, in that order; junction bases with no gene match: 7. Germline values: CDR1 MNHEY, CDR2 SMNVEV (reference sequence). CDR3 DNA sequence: TGTGCCAGCAGTCCGATAGCGGGGGGCCGAGAGACCCAGTACTTC. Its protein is CASSPIAGGRETQYF.

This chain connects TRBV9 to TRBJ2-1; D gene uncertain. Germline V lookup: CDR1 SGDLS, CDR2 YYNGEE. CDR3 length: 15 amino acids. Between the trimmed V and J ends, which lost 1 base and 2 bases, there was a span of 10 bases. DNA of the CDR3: TGTGCCAGCAGCGTACTAAGCCGCGCCTACAATGAGCAGTTCTTC. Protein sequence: CASSVLSRAYNEQFF. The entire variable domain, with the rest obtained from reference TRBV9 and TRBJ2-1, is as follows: DSGVTQTPKHLITATGQRVTLRCSPRSGDLSVYWYQQSLDQGLQFLIQYYNGEERAKGNILERFSAQQFPDLHSELNLSSLELGDSALYFCASSVLSRAYNEQFFGPGTRLTVL.

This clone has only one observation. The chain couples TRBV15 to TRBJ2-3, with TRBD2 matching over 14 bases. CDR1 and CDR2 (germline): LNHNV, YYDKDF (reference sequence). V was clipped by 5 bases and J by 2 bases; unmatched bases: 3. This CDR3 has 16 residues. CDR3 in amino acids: CATSGGLAGDTDTQYF. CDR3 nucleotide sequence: TGTGCCACCAGCGGGGGACTAGCGGGGGACACAGATACGCAGTATTTT.

CDR3 protein: CASSGLISGGGNQPQHF. CDR3 bases: TGTGCCAGCAGCGGTCTTATAAGCGGGGGAGGAAATCAGCCCCAGCATTTT. V usage is TRBV7-6 and J usage is TRBJ1-5; a possible D gene is TRBD1 (5 bases). Germline CDR1 SGHVS, CDR2 FNYEAQ. The V gene lost 5 bases and the J gene lost 4 bases, with 21 bases spanning the gap. The CDR3 runs 17 residues.

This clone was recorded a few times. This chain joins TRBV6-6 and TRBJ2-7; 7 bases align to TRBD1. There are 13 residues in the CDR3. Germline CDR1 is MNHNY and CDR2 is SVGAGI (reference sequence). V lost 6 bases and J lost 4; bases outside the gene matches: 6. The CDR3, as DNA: TGTGCCAGCAGCCAGACAGGGCCTTACGAGCAGTACTTC. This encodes CASSQTGPYEQYF.

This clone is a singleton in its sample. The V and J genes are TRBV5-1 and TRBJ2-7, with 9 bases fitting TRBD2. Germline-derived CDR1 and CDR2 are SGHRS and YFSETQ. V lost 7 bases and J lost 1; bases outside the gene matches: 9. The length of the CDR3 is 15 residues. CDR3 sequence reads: CASRRVAGESYEQYF. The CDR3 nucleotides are TGCGCCAGCCGGAGGGTAGCGGGGGAGTCCTACGAGCAGTACTTC.

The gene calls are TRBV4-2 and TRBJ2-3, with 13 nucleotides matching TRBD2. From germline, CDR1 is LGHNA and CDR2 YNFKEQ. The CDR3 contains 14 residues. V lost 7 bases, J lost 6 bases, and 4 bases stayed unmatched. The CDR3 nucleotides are TGTGCCAGCATGGGGACTAGCGGGGAGGATACGCAGTATTTT. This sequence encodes CASMGTSGEDTQYF.

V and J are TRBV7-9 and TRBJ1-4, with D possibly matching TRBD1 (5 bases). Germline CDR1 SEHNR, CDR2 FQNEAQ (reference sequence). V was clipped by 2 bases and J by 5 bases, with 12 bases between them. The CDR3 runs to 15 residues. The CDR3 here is CASSLWRGRNEKLFF. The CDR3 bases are TGTGCCAGCAGCTTATGGCGGGGGAGAAATGAAAAACTGTTTTTT.

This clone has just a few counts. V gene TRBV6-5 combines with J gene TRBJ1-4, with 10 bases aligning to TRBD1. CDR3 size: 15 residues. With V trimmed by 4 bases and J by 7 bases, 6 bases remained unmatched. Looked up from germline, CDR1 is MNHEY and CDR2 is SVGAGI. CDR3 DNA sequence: TGTGCCAGCAGTTCCCGACAGGGGGCGAGTGAAAAACTGTTTTTT. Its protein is CASSSRQGASEKLFF.

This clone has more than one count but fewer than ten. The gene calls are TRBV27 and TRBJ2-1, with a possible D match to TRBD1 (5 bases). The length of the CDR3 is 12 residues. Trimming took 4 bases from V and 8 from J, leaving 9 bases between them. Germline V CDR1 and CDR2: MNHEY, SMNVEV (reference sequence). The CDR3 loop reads CASSYQGDEQFF. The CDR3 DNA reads TGTGCCAGCAGTTACCAGGGTGATGAGCAGTTCTTC.

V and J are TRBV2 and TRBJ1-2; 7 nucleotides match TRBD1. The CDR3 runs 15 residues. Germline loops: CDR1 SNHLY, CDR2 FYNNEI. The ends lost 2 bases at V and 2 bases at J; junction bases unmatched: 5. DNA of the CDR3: TGTGCCAGCAGTGAAAATGGCAGGGGGAACTATGGCTACACCTTC. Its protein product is CASSENGRGNYGYTF.